The present TCR beta chain was sequenced within a study of CD8 T cells in ankylosing spondylitis. Regarding this clonotype: Its cognate antigen is unknown.

CDR1 is WSHSY, CDR2 SAAADI, per germline. The CDR3 length is 14 residues. V was shortened by 0 bases and J by 0 bases, with 5 bases between the two germline ends. TCRdb called the 5' RACE reads again in MiXCR, with one record for every CDR3 protein. The sample carries 350,000 to 550,000 distinct CDR3 sequences, 25% to 30% recorded once. Study outcomes and limitations: Disease-associated clones were reportedly significantly overrepresented in matched ankylosing spondylitis synovial fluid. In ankylosing spondylitis blood, a motif of roughly 8 highly homologous TCR beta variants appeared characteristic.

The receptor comes from a male donor with ankylosing spondylitis. This chain links TRBV10-2 with TRBJ1-1; D unresolved. Sequenced: blood, either unsorted or a sorted T cell fraction (not recorded which). The chain's CDR3 is CASSESEMNTEAFF. CDR3 DNA sequence: TGCGCCAGCAGTGAGTCTGAGATGAACACTGAAGCTTTCTTT.